This T cell receptor (beta chain) was captured by sequencing in a study of CD8+CD57+ T cells in acquired aplastic anemia listed by TCRdb under 2018. In the study overall: A mean of approximately 2.9 ug of DNA, ranging from roughly 0.19 to 27.4 ug, was extracted from sorted CD4+ and CD8+ cells. CD8+CD57+ expansion was defined as frequency above the mean frequency observed in healthy subjects. Overall study outcomes, separate from this receptor: Although roughly 29 CD8+ CDR3 sequences were shared by patients and controls, these sequences appeared highly expressed in patients and within the immunodominant clones of patients. Patients and healthy controls showed no significant difference in CD8+ Simpson's diversity (P=0.060).

Expansion of CD8+CD57+ cells had been shown by flow cytometry in the patients chosen for sequencing. All patients had severe acquired aplastic anemia diagnosed by International Study of Aplastic Anemia and Agranulocytosis and Camitta criteria. No therapy had been received by the patients at the time of blood sampling. TCR repertoires of sorted CD4+ and CD8+ blood T cells from severe aplastic anemia patients and healthy subjects were deep-sequenced in the study. Patients were enrolled under clinicaltrials.gov protocols 00001620, 01623167, 00001397, 00071045, 00081523 and 00961064 in the USA. Ficoll-Paque density gradient centrifugation was used to isolate peripheral blood mononuclear cells. Before DNA was extracted, CD4+ and CD8+ T cells were sorted using either FACS or magnetic beads. TCR beta VDJ combination and CDR3 sequence profiling used genomic DNA as the template. An Illumina HiSeq 2000 was used for TCR repertoire sequencing. The paper's processing steps were these. Repertoire assessment relied on Simpson's diversity index, CDR3 size and DJ length profiles, and TRBV/TRBJ rearrangement plots. The immunodominant clone was defined as the most abundant DNA sequence in deep sequencing data. CDR3 amino acid sequences were checked for sharing between subjects and were compared against published repertoires and the VDJdb database. Through fastp at Q25 and MiXCR, TCRdb rebuilt clones from the public reads, retaining in-frame beta chains. Under each unique CDR3 protein, matching rows form one entry showing the most common genes and DNA. TCRdb, rather than the study authors, made the V and J calls. This sample comprises approximately 190,000 distinct CDR3 sequences, around 45% of them detected only once. 8% to 10% of the sample lies in the top ten.

In regard to this clonotype: This receptor's antigen is unknown. No much larger clone exists at a distance of one base, and base qualities are not known.

Its CDR3 holds 17 amino acids, cysteine through phenylalanine. Only the CDR3 part of the read is kept: 51 bases, read in frame from the first base. Trimming leaves V shorter by 1 base and J shorter by 7 bases, with the junction holding 16 bases beyond the gene matches. This sequence originates from a human donor with aplastic anemia. The V and J genes are TRBV12-3 or TRBV12-4 and TRBJ2-7; 7 central bases correspond to TRBD2. Sequencing input: sorted CD4+, CD8+, or CD8+CD57+ T cells (not recorded which) from PBMCs. Here is the DNA: TGTGCCAGCAGTTTAGTTTGGGGCGGGGGTGCTGCTGGGGAGCAGTACTTC. It translates to CASSLVWGGGAAGEQYF.